This T cell receptor (beta chain) was recorded in a study of metastatic and nonmetastatic thyroid tumors. About the research overall: Thyroid patients, malignant and benign, had repertoires compared across blood and tumor or nodule tissue.

None of the patients had undergone any treatment ahead of thyroid surgery. This clone was counted many times. From the PCR reads, TCRdb re-called clones with MiXCR. The sample has about 6,800 clones, roughly 3.5% seen once. This CDR3 spans 11 amino acids. Germline V lookup: CDR1 GTSNPN, CDR2 SVGIG (reference sequence). Trimming took off 4 bases at V and 5 bases at J, with 7 bases between the two ends. The chain uses TRBV30 and TRBJ2-3; D possibly matches TRBD1 or TRBD2 (5 bases each). The origin of this receptor is a female donor with papillary thyroid cancer or a benign thyroid nodule (not recorded which). Some clones in this sample may be carry-over from other donors' samples. Sequencing input: tumor tissue. The CDR3, as DNA: TGTGCCTGGAATGGGGGAGATACGCAGTATTTT. The encoded protein is CAWNGGDTQYF.